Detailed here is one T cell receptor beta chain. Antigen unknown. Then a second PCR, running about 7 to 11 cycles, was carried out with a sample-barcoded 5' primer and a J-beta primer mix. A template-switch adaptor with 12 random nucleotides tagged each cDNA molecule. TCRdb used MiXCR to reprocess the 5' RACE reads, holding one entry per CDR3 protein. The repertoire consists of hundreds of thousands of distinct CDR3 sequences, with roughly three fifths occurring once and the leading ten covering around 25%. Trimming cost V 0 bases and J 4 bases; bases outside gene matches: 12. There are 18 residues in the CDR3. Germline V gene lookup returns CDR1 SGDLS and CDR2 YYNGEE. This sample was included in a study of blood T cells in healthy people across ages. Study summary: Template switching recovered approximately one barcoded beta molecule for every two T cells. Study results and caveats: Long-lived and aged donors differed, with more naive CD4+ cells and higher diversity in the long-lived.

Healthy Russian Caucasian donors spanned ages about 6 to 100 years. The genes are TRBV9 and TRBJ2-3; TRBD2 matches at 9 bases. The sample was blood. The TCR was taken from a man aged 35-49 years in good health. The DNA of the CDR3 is TGTGCCAGCAGCGTAGCTCCGGGGGGACTAGCAGGTCCAGATACGCAGTATTTT. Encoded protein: CASSVAPGGLAGPDTQYF.